This T cell receptor beta chain was sequenced during a study of metastatic and nonmetastatic thyroid tumors. On the study more broadly: Both malignant and benign thyroid patients supplied peripheral blood and tumor or nodule tissue samples, across which the repertoires of these patients were then compared.

Germline lookup yields CDR1 DFQATT and CDR2 SNEGSKA (reference sequence). V gave up 7 bases and J gave up 3 bases, with 13 bases separating them. CDR3 length equals 13 residues. No patient had received any treatment before thyroid surgery. TCRdb redid the clone calls on the PCR reads using MiXCR. The sample includes tens of thousands of clones, 3.5% to 5% of them seen just once. Whole-study findings and limits: Significantly greater TCR beta diversity was reportedly found in malignant thyroid tumors than in benign nodules (in blood and tumor).

This clone has more than one count but fewer than ten. Its antigen is unknown. This chain links TRBV20-1 with TRBJ2-1; D remains ambiguous. Sequencing was done on a sample of blood. The clonotype originates from a female donor with papillary thyroid cancer or a benign thyroid nodule (not recorded which). Some clones in this sample may be carry-over from other donors' samples. The CDR3 reads CSVHPSGYNEQFF. For the CDR3, the DNA is TGCAGTGTTCACCCCTCGGGCTACAATGAGCAGTTCTTC.